The 10 T cell receptor beta chains reported below all come from one sample, sequenced in a study of T cell responses to AZD1222 COVID-19 vaccine (dated by TCRdb to about 2021). Taken with the paper, the label for time point translates to: baseline before first vaccination. The library was built by means of the immunoSEQ multiplex PCR assay. Not all clones reach the TCRdb copy of this immuneACCESS table, which keeps in-frame sequences only. Checked studies attribute under half of the gap to unresolved V genes and leave the rest unexplained. Present in this sample are about 82,000 clones, over 90% of which were seen just once. The ten largest clonotypes hold roughly 5.2% of the sample. Here the sequenced sample was peripheral blood, taken on day 0 of AZD1222 vaccination. These receptors were taken from an adult in good health.

The chain has TRBV5-5 and TRBJ1-2, with unresolved D. The CDR3 runs to 13 residues. Germline V gives CDR1 SGHKS, CDR2 YYEKEE (reference sequence). V lost 1 base, J lost 8 bases, and 12 bases lay in between. CDR3 sequence (DNA): TGTGCCAGCAGCTTGTTAGGGTATGGAGGCTACACCTTC. As protein: CASSLLGYGGYTF.

V and J are TRBV27 and TRBJ1-5; TRBD1 matches at 8 bases. Germline-derived CDR1 and CDR2 are MNHEY and SMNVEV (reference sequence). The CDR3 is 16 amino acids. After removal of 5 bases from V and 1 base from J, the junction contained 7 bases not matched to a gene. CDR3: CASSPRTGLSNQPQHF. CDR3 coding DNA: TGTGCCAGCAGTCCCCGGACAGGGTTGAGCAATCAGCCCCAGCATTTT.

The chain employs TRBV5-1 and TRBJ1-3; D possibly corresponds to TRBD1 (5 bases). V lost 5 bases to trimming and J lost 0 bases, with 15 bases between them. This CDR3 contains 16 residues. Per the germline V gene, CDR1 is SGHRS and CDR2 is YFSETQ. CDR3 bases: TGCGCCAGCAGATCCGGAGGGGCAACCTCTGGAAACACCATATATTTT. Encoded protein: CASRSGGATSGNTIYF. Based on the CDR3 plus reference TRBV5-1 and TRBJ1-3, the full variable domain is KAGVTQTPRYLIKTRGQQVTLSCSPISGHRSVSWYQQTPGQGLQFLFEYFSETQRNKGNFPGRFSGRQFSNSRSEMNVSTLELGDSALYLCASRSGGATSGNTIYFGEGSWLTVV.

This clone was found a few times. V is TRBV4-1 and J is TRBJ1-5, with 7 bases aligning to TRBD1. Germline lookup yields CDR1 MGHRA and CDR2 YSYEKL. Unmatched junction bases numbered 3, after V lost 3 bases and J lost 1 base. CDR3 length: 15 residues. This chain's CDR3 is CASSQGTASNQPQHF. CDR3 sequence (DNA): TGCGCCAGCAGCCAGGGGACAGCCAGCAATCAGCCCCAGCATTTT.

The chain is built from TRBV28 and TRBJ1-2; tentative D call: TRBD1 (5 bases). Germline values: CDR1 MDHEN, CDR2 SYDVKM. The V end lost 6 bases, the J end lost 4 bases, and 9 bases lay between the germline ends. The CDR3 has 12 residues. CDR3 DNA sequence: TGTGCCAGCAGGGCGGGACCCTATGGCTACACCTTC. Translating it yields CASRAGPYGYTF.

The rearrangement joins TRBV4-1 to TRBJ2-5; 8 nucleotides match TRBD1. J gave up 5 bases and V 4 bases, and 9 bases lay outside the gene matches. CDR3 size: 15 residues. The germline gives CDR1 MGHRA, CDR2 YSYEKL. The CDR3 is CASSPGQGGTETQYF. The CDR3, as DNA: TGCGCCAGCAGCCCCGGACAGGGTGGGACGGAGACCCAGTACTTC.

The chain couples TRBV19 to TRBJ2-3; TRBD2 agrees at 11 bases. The CDR3 is 16 residues long. With 5 bases clipped from V and 1 base from J, the junction kept 5 bases outside the gene matches. CDR1 and CDR2 from the germline V gene are LNHDA and SQIVND (reference sequence). CDR3 protein: CASSHSGGAGTDTQYF. The CDR3 nucleotides read TGTGCCAGTAGTCATAGCGGGGGGGCCGGCACAGATACGCAGTATTTT.

The V and J genes are TRBV7-9 and TRBJ1-1, with D possibly TRBD1 on 5 matching bases. Per germline, CDR1 SEHNR and CDR2 FQNEAQ (reference sequence). The CDR3 sequence is 14 residues long. V was shortened by 6 bases and J by 1 base, with 12 bases between the two germline ends. The CDR3: CASSPPQGNTEAFF. Written as DNA, the CDR3 is TGTGCCAGCAGTCCCCCTCAGGGGAACACTGAAGCTTTCTTT.

The rearrangement joins TRBV10-3 to TRBJ2-1, with 14 bases aligning to TRBD2. Losses at the gene ends were 2 bases for V and 1 base for J; bases not matched to a gene: 7. This CDR3 is 19 amino acids long. Germline V gene data show CDR1 as ENHRY and CDR2 as SYGVKD. This CDR3 is CAISEPPTSGGASYNEQFF. The CDR3 DNA is TGTGCCATCAGTGAGCCACCGACTAGCGGGGGGGCGTCCTACAATGAGCAGTTCTTC.

This chain connects TRBV19 to TRBJ1-3; weak D call: TRBD1 (6 bases). The germline V gene encodes CDR1 LNHDA and CDR2 SQIVND (reference sequence). V dropped 10 bases and J dropped 3 bases, with 13 bases sitting between them. The CDR3 length is 13 residues. DNA of the CDR3: TGTGCCACTCAGGGGTCGGTTGGAAACACCATATATTTT. Translated, it gives CATQGSVGNTIYF.